Each of the 13 T cell receptor beta chains below was sequenced from the same sample in a study of T-cell reconstitution after alpha-beta-depleted transplantation in children. The authors prepared the TCRbeta library with unique molecular identifiers. TCRdb re-called the PCR reads with MiXCR, one entry per CDR3 protein. The sample carries over 100,000 distinct CDR3 sequences, about 9.3% recorded once. Sequencing used PBMCs, obtained before TCRalphabeta/CD19-depleted stem cell transplant. The origin of the receptors is a boy between 2 and 10 years old with acute lymphoblastic leukemia, due to receive a stem cell transplant.

The chain links TRBV5-1 to TRBJ2-7; TRBD1 might be the D (6 bases). This CDR3 region has 13 residues. V lost 3 bases to trimming and J lost 3 bases, with 10 bases between them. CDR1 and CDR2 (germline): SGHRS, YFSETQ. The CDR3 loop is CASSYGQYYEQYF. CDR3 coding DNA: TGCGCCAGCAGCTACGGACAGTACTACGAGCAGTACTTC.

The chain uses TRBV7-3 and TRBJ2-3; 10 bases map to TRBD2. Trimming cost V 2 bases and J 8 bases; bases outside gene matches: 13. In germline, CDR1 is SGHTA, CDR2 FQGTGA. The CDR3 is made up of 17 amino acids. The CDR3 sequence is CASSLSPSGSGSGTQYF. The CDR3 DNA reads TGTGCCAGCAGCTTATCCCCTAGCGGGAGTGGGTCCGGTACGCAGTATTTT.

The V call is TRBV4-2, the J call TRBJ2-3, with 10 positions matching TRBD2. There are 19 residues in the CDR3. CDR1 is LGHNA and CDR2 is YNFKEQ in the germline V gene. V shed 0 bases and J 5 bases; nucleotides not matched to a gene: 14. The CDR3 nucleotides read TGTGCCAGCAGCCAAGACGGGCTAGCGGGAGCCGAGGGGGTAGATACGCAGTATTTT. It yields the protein CASSQDGLAGAEGVDTQYF.

This clonotype was counted only a few times. The chain joins TRBV28 to TRBJ2-7; D uncertain. Trimming left V 7 bases short and J 0 bases short, with 16 bases between. There are 15 residues in the CDR3. Germline CDR1 reads MDHEN; CDR2 reads SYDVKM. As DNA, the CDR3 is TGTGCCAGCAACTTGGGCGGAAGCGACTCCTACGAGCAGTACTTC. Protein sequence: CASNLGGSDSYEQYF.

This clonotype has just a few counts. The chain uses TRBV6-1 and TRBJ2-7; D is unclear. This CDR3 contains 14 residues. From germline, CDR1 is MNHNS and CDR2 SASEGT. V lost 1 base, J lost 10 bases, and 17 bases lay in between. The CDR3 coding sequence is TGTGCCAGCAGTGAAGTGCATGCGACATCTCCCCAGTACTTC. Protein sequence: CASSEVHATSPQYF.

The chain is built from TRBV28 and TRBJ1-4; weak D call: TRBD1 (5 bases). The CDR3 totals 16 residues. V was trimmed by 5 bases and J by 6 bases, leaving 19 bases between them. Germline V lookup: CDR1 MDHEN, CDR2 SYDVKM. CDR3 loop: CASSPAQGGAYEKLFF. The DNA of the CDR3 is TGTGCCAGCAGTCCCGCCCAAGGAGGGGCCTATGAAAAACTGTTTTTT. The full variable domain, its missing parts supplied by reference TRBV28 and TRBJ1-4, is DVKVTQSSRYLVKRTGEKVFLECVQDMDHENMFWYRQDPGLGLRLIYFSYDVKMKEKGDIPEGYSVSREKKERFSLILESASTNQTSMYLCASSPAQGGAYEKLFFGSGTQLSVL.

The sample holds many counts of this clonotype. V is TRBV5-1 and J is TRBJ2-3; D uncertain. The CDR3 consists of 13 residues. Germline-derived CDR1 and CDR2 are SGHRS and YFSETQ. V was shortened by 0 bases and J by 1 base, with 3 bases between the two germline ends. The CDR3 spells CASSLGRTDTQYF. Here the CDR3 DNA reads TGCGCCAGCAGCTTGGGACGCACAGATACGCAGTATTTT.

This clonotype was seen a few times. V and J are TRBV28 and TRBJ2-7; D possibly corresponds to TRBD1 (6 bases). Germline V gene lookup returns CDR1 MDHEN and CDR2 SYDVKM. The length of the CDR3 is 15 residues. The ends were cut back, 6 bases at V and 2 bases at J, with 17 bases in the middle. The CDR3 DNA reads as TGTGCCAGCAGCCAGCCGGGACATGAGACCTACGAGCAGTACTTC. Translation gives CASSQPGHETYEQYF.

This chain joins TRBV5-1 and TRBJ2-3; D possibly corresponds to TRBD2 (6 bases). Germline CDR1 SGHRS, CDR2 YFSETQ. Trimming left V 7 bases short and J 1 base short, with 19 bases between. This CDR3 is 16 amino acids long. The CDR3 nucleotides read TGCGCCAGCTGGGGTGATGGGGGGTACGGCACAGATACGCAGTATTTT. Translated: CASWGDGGYGTDTQYF.

This clonotype was observed a few times. The chain has TRBV20-1 and TRBJ1-5; the match to TRBD1 covers 8 bases. J lost 6 bases, V lost 3 bases, and 7 bases had no gene match. Germline lookup yields CDR1 DFQATT and CDR2 SNEGSKA (reference sequence). The CDR3 runs to 14 residues. The CDR3 sequence: CSARPGQGGQPQHF. CDR3 DNA sequence: TGCAGTGCTAGGCCAGGACAGGGCGGTCAGCCCCAGCATTTT.

This clonotype was observed at least ten times. The V and J genes are TRBV20-1 and TRBJ2-3; D call uncertain. The CDR3 is made up of 13 amino acids. The V end was cut by 6 bases, the J end by 2 bases, with 12 bases between. Germline V CDR1 and CDR2: DFQATT, SNEGSKA (reference sequence). CDR3 in DNA: TGCAGTGCACCCCGCGGCCCCACAGATACGCAGTATTTT. Protein: CSAPRGPTDTQYF.

This clonotype has a handful of counts. This rearrangement joins TRBV6-1 to TRBJ2-2, with D tentatively TRBD1 (7 bases). CDR3 length: 14 amino acids. V was clipped by 7 bases and J by 3 bases, with 12 bases between them. Germline CDR1 reads MNHNS; CDR2 reads SASEGT. The CDR3 sequence is CASTAGQYTGELFF. The CDR3 coding sequence is TGTGCCAGCACCGCGGGACAGTACACCGGGGAGCTGTTTTTT.

This clonotype was counted many times. The J gene is TRBJ2-7, the V gene TRBV20-1; 11 positions agree with TRBD1. The CDR3 totals 15 residues. Germline values: CDR1 DFQATT, CDR2 SNEGSKA (reference sequence). V gave up 8 bases and J gave up 6 bases; unmatched junction bases: 15. This chain's CDR3 is CSSAGTGGFLGEQYF. The DNA of the CDR3 is TGCAGTTCAGCCGGGACAGGGGGGTTTCTAGGCGAGCAGTACTTC.